This T cell receptor beta chain was sequenced for a study of T cell responses to AZD1222 COVID-19 vaccine. Clones were sequenced by immunoSEQ multiplex PCR, and TCRdb holds only the in-frame ones, with some missing. This table holds roughly 250,000 clones, just over 90% found once. About this clone itself: The antigen is undetermined.

The V end was cut by 0 bases, the J end by 7 bases, with 11 bases between. Germline V gene lookup returns CDR1 SGDLS and CDR2 YYNGEE. The CDR3 covers 14 residues. Study-level findings and limits: White British donors predominated, females outnumbered males, and clonal diversity was possibly underestimated.

Sequenced here: peripheral blood, sampled on day 0 of AZD1222 vaccination. The sequence came from an adult in good health. This chain links TRBV9 with TRBJ1-5; weak D call: TRBD1 (5 bases). In DNA, the CDR3 is TGTGCCAGCAGCGTAGGTCTGGGGACCCAGCCCCAGCATTTT. This codes for CASSVGLGTQPQHF.